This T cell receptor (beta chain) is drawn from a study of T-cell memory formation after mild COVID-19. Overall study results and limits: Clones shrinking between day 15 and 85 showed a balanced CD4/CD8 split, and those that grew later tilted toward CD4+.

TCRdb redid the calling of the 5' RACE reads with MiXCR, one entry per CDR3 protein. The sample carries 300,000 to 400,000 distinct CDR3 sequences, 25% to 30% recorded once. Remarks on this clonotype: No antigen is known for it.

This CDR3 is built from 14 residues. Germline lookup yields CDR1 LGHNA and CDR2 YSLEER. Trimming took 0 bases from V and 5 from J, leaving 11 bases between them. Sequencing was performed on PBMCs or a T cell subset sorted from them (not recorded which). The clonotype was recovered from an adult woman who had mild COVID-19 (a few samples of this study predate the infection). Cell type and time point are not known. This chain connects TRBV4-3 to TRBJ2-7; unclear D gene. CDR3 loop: CASSQEWMGNEQYF. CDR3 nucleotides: TGCGCCAGCAGCCAAGAATGGATGGGAAACGAGCAGTACTTC.